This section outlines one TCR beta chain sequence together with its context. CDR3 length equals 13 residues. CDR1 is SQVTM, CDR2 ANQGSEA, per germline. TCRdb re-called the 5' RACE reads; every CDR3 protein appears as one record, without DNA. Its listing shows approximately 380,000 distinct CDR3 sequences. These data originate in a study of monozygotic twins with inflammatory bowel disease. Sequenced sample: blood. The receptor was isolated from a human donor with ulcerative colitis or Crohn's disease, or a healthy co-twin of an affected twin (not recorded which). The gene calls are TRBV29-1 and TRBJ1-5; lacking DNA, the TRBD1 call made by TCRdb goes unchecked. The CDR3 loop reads CSAGDRVNQPQHF.